The 22 T cell receptor delta chains given below trace back to one sample, sequenced in a study of gammadelta T cells in human blood. TCRdb called clones anew from the RT-PCR reads with CATT. This table has hundreds of delta-chain clones, approximately 10% appearing once. Sequenced: non-Vgamma9Vdelta2 gamma-delta T cells from infant blood. These receptors all stem from a human donor.

A word on this clone: Relative to the germline gene, one junction end is altered; a read error may explain this. In the same sample, other DNA sequences code for this CDR3. The chain uses TRDV1 and TRDJ1, with 7 nucleotides matching TRDD2. Per germline, CDR1 TSWWSYY and CDR2 QGS. The CDR3 is 17 residues long. The CDR3 sequence: CALDIPTGGTYTDKLIF. The CDR3 region has the DNA TGTGCGCTTGACATTCCTACCGGGGGTACGTACACCGATAAACTCATCTTT.

Remarks on this clone: A read error may explain this, as a much larger clone is one base away. This same CDR3 is encoded by further DNA sequences in the sample. This chain uses TRDV1 with TRDJ1; 13 bases fit TRDD3. V shed 2 bases, J shed 5 bases, and the junction held 26 bases outside the gene matches. This CDR3 comprises 23 residues. CDR1 and CDR2 from the germline V gene are TSWWSYY and QGS. Written as DNA, the CDR3 is TGTGCTCTTGGGGAAAAGCTCCTCAAACGGCGTACTGGGGGATACGCTCCGACTGATAAACTCATCTTT. Its protein product is CALGEKLLKRRTGGYAPTDKLIF.

With regard to this clone: This sequence may be a read error, since a much larger clone differs from it by one base. The identical CDR3 is also encoded by other nucleotide sequences in the sample. The chain employs TRDV1 and TRDJ1; TRDD3 matches 10 bases. Per germline, CDR1 TSWWSYY and CDR2 QGS. The CDR3 has 18 residues. In DNA form, the CDR3 reads TGTGCTCTGGGGGTCTCACTTCCAGCCGTACTGGGGGATTCTAAACTCATCTTT. Encoded protein: CALGVSLPAVLGDSKLIF.

This clone occurred a few times. A read error may explain this, as a much larger clone is one base away. The chain joins TRDV1 to TRDJ1; 8 bases map to TRDD3. Germline CDR1 and CDR2: TSWWSYY and QGS. With 5 bases clipped from V and 0 bases from J, the junction kept 20 bases outside the gene matches. The CDR3 has 20 amino acids. CDR3 bases: TGTGCTCTTGGGAAGCTTCATACGGGTGGGGGATTCCTGTACACCGATAAACTCATCTTT. This gives the protein CALGKLHTGGGFLYTDKLIF.

This clone has only a few counts. With a much larger clone just one base away, this may be a read error. This specimen includes other DNA sequences encoding the same CDR3. The V call is TRDV1, the J call TRDJ1; 7 nucleotides line up with TRDD3. The germline V gene encodes CDR1 TSWWSYY and CDR2 QGS. The CDR3 covers 18 residues. J lost 1 base, V lost 3 bases, and 14 bases had no gene match. As DNA, the CDR3 is TGTGCTCTTGGGGAGCGTGCTACCGGGGGATGGTCCACCGATAAACTCATCTTT. It is translated as CALGERATGGWSTDKLIF.

The table lists this clone with a few counts. The likely explanation is a read error, given a far larger clone one base away. The genes are TRDV3 and TRDJ1, with 8 bases that match TRDD3. V trimming: 2 bases; J trimming: 0 bases; junction bases outside the gene matches: 17. Germline V gene data show CDR1 as TVYSNPD and CDR2 as GDNSRS (reference sequence). The CDR3 totals 18 residues. The CDR3 loop reads CAFLHKVLGGRDTDKLIF. The CDR3 nucleotides are TGTGCCTTTCTTCATAAGGTACTGGGGGGGCGAGACACCGATAAACTCATCTTT.

No V gene was called, though TRDJ1 was called as the J gene; the table's D gene call, TRDD3, was not cross checked with the DNA. The CDR3 runs 20 residues. CDR3 amino acids: CALGALSLKPGAEYTDKLIF. The DNA of the CDR3 is TGTGCTCTTGGGGCGCTCTCCTTGAAGCCTGGGGCCGAGTACACCGATAAACTCATCTTT.

With regard to this clone: This may come from a read error, since a much larger clone is one base off. Other DNA sequences in the sample encode the same CDR3. This chain links TRDV1 with TRDJ1; 7 bases are shared with TRDD3. The V gene's germline CDR1 is TSWWSYY and CDR2 QGS. The trim removed 5 bases at V and 1 base at J, leaving 28 bases unmatched. The CDR3 extends over 22 amino acids. CDR3 sequence reads: CALGPPRKIPYWGSRGTDKLIF. The CDR3 DNA follows: TGTGCTCTTGGGCCCCCGCGAAAAATCCCGTACTGGGGATCGAGAGGCACCGATAAACTCATCTTT.

In this sample, this clone turned up a few times. With a far larger clone one base away, a read error is the likely cause. Distinct nucleotide sequences in the sample also encode this CDR3. This chain uses TRAV29/DV5 with TRDJ1; 9 bases fit TRDD2. Per the germline V gene, CDR1 is NSMFDY and CDR2 is ISSIKDK. The CDR3 runs 19 residues. CDR3: CAARGPSYVRWGLTDKLIF. CDR3 coding DNA: TGTGCAGCAAGGGGGCCTTCCTACGTTAGGTGGGGTTTAACCGATAAACTCATATTT.

The chain joins TRAV29/DV5 to TRDJ2; TRDD3 might be the D (5 bases). The germline V and J ends were trimmed by 0 bases and 2 bases, with 11 bases remaining between them. This CDR3 region has 15 residues. Germline V gene data show CDR1 as NSMFDY and CDR2 as ISSIKDK. The CDR3 sequence is CAASARRGLTAQLFF. The CDR3 nucleotides are TGTGCAGCAAGCGCGCGGAGGGGATTGACAGCACAACTCTTCTTT.

Remarks on this clone: One base separates it from a far larger clone, so it is likely a read error. The sample has other DNA sequences that encode this CDR3 too. V usage is TRDV1 and J usage is TRDJ1, with TRDD3 matching over 8 bases. V was clipped by 5 bases and J by 0 bases; unmatched bases: 20. Germline V lookup: CDR1 TSWWSYY, CDR2 QGS. The CDR3 runs to 20 residues. The CDR3, as DNA: TGTGCTCTTGGGAAGCTTCCGACGGGTGGGGGATTCCTGTACACCGATAAACTCATCTTT. The encoded protein is CALGKLPTGGGFLYTDKLIF.

This clone has more than one count but fewer than ten. A far larger clone is only one base removed, so a read error is likely. This rearrangement joins TRDV1 to TRDJ1, with 10 nucleotides matching TRDD3. Germline CDR1 and CDR2: TSWWSYY and QGS. CDR3 length equals 16 residues. CDR3 bases: TGTGCTCTTGTTGGCGTACTGGGGGATTTCACCGTTAAACTCATCTTT. Its protein product is CALVGVLGDFTVKLIF.

As regards this clone: A read error is possible here, since a much larger clone lies one base away. The V gene is TRDV3, the J gene TRDJ1; tentative D call: TRDD3 (5 bases). Germline V gene sequence: CDR1 TVYSNPD, CDR2 GDNSRS (reference sequence). Trimming removed 5 bases from V and 0 bases from J, with 19 bases in between. The CDR3 runs 15 residues. DNA for the CDR3: TGTGCCCACCACGCGATACCAGTCTACACCGATAAACTCATCTTT. Residues: CAHHAIPVYTDKLIF. Variable domain in full (rest from reference TRDV3 and TRDJ1): CDKVTQSSPDQTVASGSEVVLLCTYDTVYSNPDLFWYRIRPDYSFQFVFYGDNSRSEGADFTQGRFSVKHILTQKAFHLVISPVRTEDSATYYCAHHAIPVYTDKLIFGKGTRVTVEP.

This clone is categorized as large. The J gene is TRDJ1, the V gene TRDV1, with 10 bases fitting TRDD3. This CDR3 comprises 19 residues. CDR1 is TSWWSYY and CDR2 is QGS in the germline V gene. With 3 bases clipped from V and 1 base from J, the junction kept 14 bases outside the gene matches. CDR3 coding DNA: TGTGCTCTTGGGGAGCTGCGTCCTACTGGGGGATGGGTCACCGATAAACTCATCTTT. Protein sequence: CALGELRPTGGWVTDKLIF.

To note about this clone: A far more abundant clone sits one base away, making this likely a read error. Other DNA sequences in this sample translate to the same CDR3. The chain employs TRDV3 and TRDJ1; a weak D match, TRDD2 (5 bases). CDR3 length: 19 residues. Germline lookup yields CDR1 TVYSNPD and CDR2 GDNSRS (reference sequence). CDR3 residues: CAGRSSHNHTPEYTDKLIF. The DNA for the CDR3 is TGTGCCGGGCGATCTTCCCACAACCATACCCCTGAGTACACCGATAAACTCATATTT.

Worth noting for this clone: A far more abundant clone sits one base away, making this likely a read error. V and J are TRDV1 and TRDJ1, with TRDD3 matching over 10 bases. This CDR3 has 18 amino acids. Germline loops: CDR1 TSWWSYY, CDR2 QGS. The ends lost 4 bases at V and 7 bases at J; junction bases unmatched: 18. Here the CDR3 DNA reads TGTGCTCTTGGGGGCTCACTTCCAGCCGTACTGGGGGATTCTAAACTCATCTTT. Protein sequence: CALGGSLPAVLGDSKLIF.

By sample share, this clone is hyperexpanded. The V and J genes are TRDV2 and TRDJ1, with a tentative D call TRDD3 (5 bases). V gave up 0 bases and J gave up 3 bases, with 16 bases separating them. CDR1 GEAIGNYY and CDR2 EKD come from the germline V gene. The CDR3 loop spans 16 amino acids. The CDR3 region has the DNA TGTGCCTGTGACACCGACGAATACGGGGTCTCCGATAAACTCATCTTT. It encodes CACDTDEYGVSDKLIF.

In this sample, this clone turned up a few times. A far bigger clonotype differs at one base, so this is likely a read error. V and J are TRDV1 and TRDJ1; TRDD3 aligns across 8 bases. The CDR3 contains 18 residues. Germline CDR1 is TSWWSYY and CDR2 is QGS. The V segment lost 3 bases and the J segment 7 bases; nucleotides outside the gene matches: 19. This CDR3 is CALGDKNPTGGPVGKLIF. CDR3 coding DNA: TGTGCTCTTGGGGACAAGAACCCCACTGGGGGCCCCGTAGGTAAACTCATCTTT.

The chain combines TRAV38-2/DV8 with TRDJ1; D is perhaps TRDD3 (5 bases). TCRdb carries no J gene annotation; the J gene was assigned here by matching the DNA with germline. The CDR3 spans 19 residues. Germline V gives CDR1 TSESDYY, CDR2 QEAYKQQN. Between the trimmed V and J ends, which lost 0 bases and 0 bases, there was a span of 21 bases. This CDR3 is CAYRSAGETFRGYTDKLIF. Written as DNA, the CDR3 is TGTGCTTATAGGAGCGCGGGTGAGACTTTTAGGGGGTACACCGATAAACTCATCTTT.

This clone appeared a few times. One base away lies a much larger clone, so this may be a sequencing read error. The V gene is TRDV2, the J gene TRDJ3, with D maybe TRDD3 (6 bases). This CDR3 contains 21 residues. Germline V gene sequence: CDR1 GEAIGNYY, CDR2 EKD. V lost 1 base and J lost 0, with 21 bases in between. CDR3 amino acids: CACDTSAPGDTISWDTRQMFF. The CDR3, as DNA: TGTGCCTGTGACACGTCTGCCCCGGGGGACACCATCTCCTGGGACACCCGACAGATGTTTTTC.

This clone was picked up a small number of times. Since a far larger clone is one base different, this is likely a read error. This sample includes further DNA sequences coding for the same CDR3. The chain uses TRDV1 and TRDJ1; 7 positions match TRDD3. Germline V gene sequence: CDR1 TSWWSYY, CDR2 QGS. The V segment lost 5 bases and the J segment 1 base; nucleotides outside the gene matches: 28. The CDR3 sequence is 22 residues long. CDR3 nucleotides: TGTGCTCTTGGGCCCCCGCGAAAAATCCCGTACTGGGGATCTAGAGGCACCGATAAACTCATCTTT. Translated: CALGPPRKIPYWGSRGTDKLIF.

With regard to this clone: One base away lies a much larger clone, so this may be a sequencing read error. V usage is TRDV1 and J usage is TRDJ1, with TRDD3 matching over 10 bases. The CDR3 spans 21 residues. Germline assignment: CDR1 TSWWSYY and CDR2 QGS. The V gene end was trimmed by 5 bases and the J gene end by 4 bases; junction bases not matched to a gene: 25. The CDR3 is CALGTPLHTNVGGYGVDKLIF. The CDR3 nucleotides are TGTGCTCTTGGGACCCCGCTTCATACGAATGTGGGGGGATACGGAGTCGATAAACTCATCTTT.